Relative to its sample, the clone carrying this T cell receptor (beta chain) is medium-sized. Its antigen remains unidentified. The record originates from a study of prognosis after radiotherapy for stage I lung cancer. Across the study: Medically, all non-small cell lung cancer patients were deemed inoperable. Distant metastases after radiotherapy occurred in several patients at a median of roughly 7 months; roughly 15 showed no significant progression.

Findings and caveats of the study: Counted unique TCR clones declined after stereotactic body radiation therapy (median around 10,000 versus 6,500). Post-therapy Shannon entropy was lower in patients developing distant metastases following stereotactic body radiation therapy.

With two-round multiplex PCR, TCR beta CDR3 sequences were amplified from genomic DNA. The authors ran first-round PCR with primers specific to each TRBV and TRBJ gene. MiXCR, applied by TCRdb to the multiplex PCR reads, yields one record per CDR3 protein. In the table there are approximately 17,000 distinct CDR3 sequences, less than 45% of which are singletons. The TCR originated in a donor aged 50 or older with non-small cell lung cancer. The input for sequencing was PBMCs, taken before or after stereotactic body radiation therapy (not recorded which).

CDR3 coding DNA: TGTGCCAGCAGTTTAAGGTTGGCAGATACGCAGTATTTT. Translating it yields CASSLRLADTQYF. The rearrangement uses TRBV27 and TRBJ2-3; D not resolved. The germline V and J ends were trimmed by 2 bases and 4 bases, with 7 bases remaining between them. The CDR3 is 13 residues long. From germline, CDR1 is MNHEY and CDR2 SMNVEV (reference sequence).